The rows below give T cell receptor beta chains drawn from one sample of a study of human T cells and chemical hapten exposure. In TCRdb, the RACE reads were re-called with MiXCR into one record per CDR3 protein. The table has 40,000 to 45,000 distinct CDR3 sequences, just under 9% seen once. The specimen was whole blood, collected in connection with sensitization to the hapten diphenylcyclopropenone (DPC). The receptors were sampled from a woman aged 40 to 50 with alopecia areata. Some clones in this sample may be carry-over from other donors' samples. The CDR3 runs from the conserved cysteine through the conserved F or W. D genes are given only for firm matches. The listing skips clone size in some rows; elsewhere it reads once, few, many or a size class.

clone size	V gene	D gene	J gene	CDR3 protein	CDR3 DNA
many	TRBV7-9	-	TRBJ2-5	CASSISRGGRETQYF	TGTGCCAGCAGCATCTCCAGAGGCGGCAGGGAGACCCAGTACTTC
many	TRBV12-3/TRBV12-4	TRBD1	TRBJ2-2	CASSPQQGANTGELFF	TGTGCCAGCAGTCCCCAACAGGGGGCGAACACCGGGGAGCTGTTTTTT
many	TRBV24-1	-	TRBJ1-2	CATSEARGDYGYTF	TGTGCCACCAGTGAAGCCAGAGGGGACTATGGCTACACCTTC
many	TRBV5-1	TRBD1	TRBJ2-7	CASSLSGIGTDYEQYF	TGCGCCAGCAGCTTATCTGGCATTGGGACAGATTACGAGCAGTACTTC
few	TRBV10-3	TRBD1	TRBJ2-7	CAIRDRGLKGPHYEQYF	TGTGCCATACGGGACAGGGGGCTGAAGGGCCCACACTACGAGCAGTACTTC
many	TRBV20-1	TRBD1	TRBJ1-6	CSASYDRGPYSPLHF	TGCAGTGCTAGCTACGACAGGGGGCCGTATTCACCCCTCCACTTT
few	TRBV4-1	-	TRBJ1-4	CASSQISSPALGQANEKLFF	TGCGCCAGCAGCCAAATCTCCTCCCCCGCCTTGGGGCAAGCTAATGAAAAACTGTTTTTT
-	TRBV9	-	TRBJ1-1	CASSTQTGLGAEAFF	TGTGCCAGCAGCACCCAAACAGGGTTGGGCGCTGAAGCTTTCTTT
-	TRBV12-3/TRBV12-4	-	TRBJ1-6	CASSFGQTGGSPLHF	TGTGCCAGCAGTTTCGGGCAGACTGGGGGATCACCCCTCCACTTT
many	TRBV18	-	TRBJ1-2	CASSPNGQLYGYTF	TGTGCCAGCTCACCAAACGGCCAACTCTATGGCTACACCTTC
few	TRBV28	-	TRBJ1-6	CASYPTFPGLHALHF	TGTGCCAGCTATCCTACCTTTCCGGGGTTACACGCCCTCCACTTT
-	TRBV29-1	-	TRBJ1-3	CSVGWGSGNTIYF	TGCAGCGTTGGATGGGGATCTGGAAACACCATATATTTT
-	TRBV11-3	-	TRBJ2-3	CASSLGSRTDTQYF	TGTGCCAGCAGCTTAGGCTCCCGCACAGATACGCAGTATTTT
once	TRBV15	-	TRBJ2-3	CATSRPGSPDTQYF	TGTGCCACCAGCAGACCGGGCTCCCCAGATACGCAGTATTTT
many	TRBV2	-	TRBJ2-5	CASSPGHQETQYF	TGTGCCAGCTCCCCGGGTCACCAAGAGACCCAGTACTTC
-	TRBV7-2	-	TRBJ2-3	CASRIGGGPDTQYF	TGTGCCAGCAGAATAGGGGGAGGCCCAGATACGCAGTATTTT
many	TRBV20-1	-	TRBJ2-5	CSARDVRGETQYF	TGCAGTGCTAGAGATGTCAGGGGTGAGACCCAGTACTTC
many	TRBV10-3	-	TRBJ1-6	CAISVGPDSPLHF	TGTGCCATCAGTGTGGGGCCGGATTCACCCCTCCACTTT
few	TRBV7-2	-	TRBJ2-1	CASSLGISEQFF	TGTGCCAGCAGCTTGGGAATTAGTGAGCAGTTCTTC
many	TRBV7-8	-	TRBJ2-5	CASSSRPGAVETQYF	TGTGCCAGCAGCTCCCGACCCGGGGCTGTGGAGACCCAGTACTTC
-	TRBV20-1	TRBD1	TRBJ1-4	CSAGLSGTGNEKLFF	TGCAGTGCTGGACTTTCCGGGACAGGGAATGAAAAACTGTTTTTT
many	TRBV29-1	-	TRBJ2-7	CSVENPRDEQYF	TGCAGCGTTGAGAATCCGCGGGATGAGCAGTACTTC
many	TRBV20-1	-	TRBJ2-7	CSALTPGQPYEQYF	TGCAGTGCCCTGACGCCCGGACAGCCCTACGAGCAGTACTTC
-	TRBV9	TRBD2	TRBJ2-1	CASSAEGLAGAYNEQFF	TGTGCCAGCAGCGCCGAGGGACTAGCGGGGGCCTACAATGAGCAGTTCTTC
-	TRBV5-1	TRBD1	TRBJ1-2	CASSFLGQAPNYGYTF	TGCGCCAGCAGCTTCCTAGGACAGGCACCTAACTATGGCTACACCTTC
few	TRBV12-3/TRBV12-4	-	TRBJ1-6	CASSLRQHNSPLHF	TGTGCCAGCAGTTTACGGCAGCATAATTCACCCCTCCACTTT
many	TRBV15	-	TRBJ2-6	CATSRDVSASSGANVLTF	TGTGCCACCAGCAGAGATGTGTCAGCGAGCTCTGGGGCCAACGTCCTGACTTTC
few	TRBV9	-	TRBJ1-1	CASSVGNRMNTEAFF	TGTGCCAGCAGCGTAGGGAACAGAATGAACACTGAAGCTTTCTTT
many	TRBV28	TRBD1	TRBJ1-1	CASSLDRVNTEAFF	TGTGCCAGCAGCTTGGACAGGGTGAACACTGAAGCTTTCTTT
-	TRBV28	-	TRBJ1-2	CASSFSSTGGGGYTF	TGTGCCAGCAGTTTCTCTTCAACAGGAGGTGGCGGCTACACCTTC
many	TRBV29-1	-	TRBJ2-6	CSVLTGFSGANVLTF	TGCAGCGTTTTGACAGGATTCTCTGGGGCCAACGTCCTGACTTTC
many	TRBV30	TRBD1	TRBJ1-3	CAWSRQGTGNTIYF	TGTGCCTGGAGCAGACAGGGGACAGGAAACACCATATATTTT
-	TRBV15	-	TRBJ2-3	CATSTRLTDTQYF	TGTGCCACCAGCACGCGACTGACAGATACGCAGTATTTT
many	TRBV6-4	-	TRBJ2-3	CASSDRPGESTDTQYF	TGTGCCAGCAGTGACAGACCGGGGGAGAGCACAGATACGCAGTATTTT
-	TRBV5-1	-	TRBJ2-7	CASSLGGHLSYEQYF	TGCGCCAGCAGCTTGGGGGGACACCTCTCCTACGAGCAGTACTTC
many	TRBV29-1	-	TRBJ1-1	CSVGGTVNTEAFF	TGCAGCGTTGGAGGGACTGTGAACACTGAAGCTTTCTTT
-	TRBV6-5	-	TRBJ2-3	CAASGGPTDTQYF	TGTGCCGCAAGTGGGGGGCCCACAGATACGCAGTATTTT
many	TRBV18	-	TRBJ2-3	CASSPQQGFSTDTQYF	TGTGCCAGCTCACCACAACAGGGATTCAGCACAGATACGCAGTATTTT
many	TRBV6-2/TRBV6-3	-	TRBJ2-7	CASSYPVTTHEQYF	TGTGCCAGCAGTTACCCAGTAACCACCCACGAGCAGTACTTC
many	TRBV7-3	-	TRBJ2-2	CASSSTGTPGELFF	TGTGCCAGCAGCTCAACGGGGACCCCCGGGGAGCTGTTTTTT
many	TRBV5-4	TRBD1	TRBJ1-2	CASSLDRGRSGGYGYTF	TGTGCCAGCAGCCTGGACAGGGGGCGAAGTGGTGGCTATGGCTACACCTTC
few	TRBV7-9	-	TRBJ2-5	CASSLAPETQYF	TGTGCCAGCAGCTTGGCCCCCGAGACCCAGTACTTC
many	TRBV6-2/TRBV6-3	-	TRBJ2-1	CASRPEDKMQFF	TGTGCCAGCAGGCCCGAGGACAAAATGCAGTTCTTC
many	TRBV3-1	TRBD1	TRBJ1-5	CASSQGGQGRNQPQHF	TGTGCCAGCAGCCAAGGGGGACAGGGACGCAATCAGCCCCAGCATTTT
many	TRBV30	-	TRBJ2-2	CAWSAGTDTGELFF	TGTGCCTGGAGTGCCGGGACTGACACCGGGGAGCTGTTTTTT
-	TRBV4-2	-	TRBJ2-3	CASSQDPGADTQYF	TGTGCCAGCAGCCAAGATCCCGGTGCAGATACGCAGTATTTT